This T cell receptor beta chain was recorded in a study of cytomegalovirus exposure and HLA in healthy donors. Use of 60 Vbeta and 13 Jbeta primers characterized the PCR. Measured with immunoSEQ multiplex PCR; TCRdb has only the in-frame clones, and not every one. The sample consists of over 150,000 clones, about 63% of them appearing once. The table lists this clone with a count of one. Germline values: CDR1 SNHLY, CDR2 FYNNEI. V was clipped by 7 bases and J by 7 bases; unmatched bases: 6. This CDR3 has 12 amino acids. Source material: PBMCs. The clonotype comes from a woman aged 40 to 55 in good health and CMV-seropositive. The chain joins TRBV2 to TRBJ1-1, with 7 bases matching TRBD1. DNA for the CDR3: TGTGCCAGCACCCCGGACAGGCTTGAAGCTTTCTTT. It translates to CASTPDRLEAFF.